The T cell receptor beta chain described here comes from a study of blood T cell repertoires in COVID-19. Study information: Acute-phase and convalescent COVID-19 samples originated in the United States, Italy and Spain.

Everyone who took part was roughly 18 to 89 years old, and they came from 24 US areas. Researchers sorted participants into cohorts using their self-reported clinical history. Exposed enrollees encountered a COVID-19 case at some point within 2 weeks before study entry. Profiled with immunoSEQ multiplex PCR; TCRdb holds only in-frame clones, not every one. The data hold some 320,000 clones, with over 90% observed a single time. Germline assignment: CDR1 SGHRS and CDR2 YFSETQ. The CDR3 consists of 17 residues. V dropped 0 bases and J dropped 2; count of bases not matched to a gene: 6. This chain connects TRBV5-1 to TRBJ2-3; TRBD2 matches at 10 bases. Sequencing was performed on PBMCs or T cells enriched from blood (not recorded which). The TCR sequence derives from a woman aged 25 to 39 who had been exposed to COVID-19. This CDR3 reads CASSLGLAGAFTDTQYF. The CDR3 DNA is TGCGCCAGCAGCTTGGGTCTAGCGGGGGCCTTCACAGATACGCAGTATTTT.